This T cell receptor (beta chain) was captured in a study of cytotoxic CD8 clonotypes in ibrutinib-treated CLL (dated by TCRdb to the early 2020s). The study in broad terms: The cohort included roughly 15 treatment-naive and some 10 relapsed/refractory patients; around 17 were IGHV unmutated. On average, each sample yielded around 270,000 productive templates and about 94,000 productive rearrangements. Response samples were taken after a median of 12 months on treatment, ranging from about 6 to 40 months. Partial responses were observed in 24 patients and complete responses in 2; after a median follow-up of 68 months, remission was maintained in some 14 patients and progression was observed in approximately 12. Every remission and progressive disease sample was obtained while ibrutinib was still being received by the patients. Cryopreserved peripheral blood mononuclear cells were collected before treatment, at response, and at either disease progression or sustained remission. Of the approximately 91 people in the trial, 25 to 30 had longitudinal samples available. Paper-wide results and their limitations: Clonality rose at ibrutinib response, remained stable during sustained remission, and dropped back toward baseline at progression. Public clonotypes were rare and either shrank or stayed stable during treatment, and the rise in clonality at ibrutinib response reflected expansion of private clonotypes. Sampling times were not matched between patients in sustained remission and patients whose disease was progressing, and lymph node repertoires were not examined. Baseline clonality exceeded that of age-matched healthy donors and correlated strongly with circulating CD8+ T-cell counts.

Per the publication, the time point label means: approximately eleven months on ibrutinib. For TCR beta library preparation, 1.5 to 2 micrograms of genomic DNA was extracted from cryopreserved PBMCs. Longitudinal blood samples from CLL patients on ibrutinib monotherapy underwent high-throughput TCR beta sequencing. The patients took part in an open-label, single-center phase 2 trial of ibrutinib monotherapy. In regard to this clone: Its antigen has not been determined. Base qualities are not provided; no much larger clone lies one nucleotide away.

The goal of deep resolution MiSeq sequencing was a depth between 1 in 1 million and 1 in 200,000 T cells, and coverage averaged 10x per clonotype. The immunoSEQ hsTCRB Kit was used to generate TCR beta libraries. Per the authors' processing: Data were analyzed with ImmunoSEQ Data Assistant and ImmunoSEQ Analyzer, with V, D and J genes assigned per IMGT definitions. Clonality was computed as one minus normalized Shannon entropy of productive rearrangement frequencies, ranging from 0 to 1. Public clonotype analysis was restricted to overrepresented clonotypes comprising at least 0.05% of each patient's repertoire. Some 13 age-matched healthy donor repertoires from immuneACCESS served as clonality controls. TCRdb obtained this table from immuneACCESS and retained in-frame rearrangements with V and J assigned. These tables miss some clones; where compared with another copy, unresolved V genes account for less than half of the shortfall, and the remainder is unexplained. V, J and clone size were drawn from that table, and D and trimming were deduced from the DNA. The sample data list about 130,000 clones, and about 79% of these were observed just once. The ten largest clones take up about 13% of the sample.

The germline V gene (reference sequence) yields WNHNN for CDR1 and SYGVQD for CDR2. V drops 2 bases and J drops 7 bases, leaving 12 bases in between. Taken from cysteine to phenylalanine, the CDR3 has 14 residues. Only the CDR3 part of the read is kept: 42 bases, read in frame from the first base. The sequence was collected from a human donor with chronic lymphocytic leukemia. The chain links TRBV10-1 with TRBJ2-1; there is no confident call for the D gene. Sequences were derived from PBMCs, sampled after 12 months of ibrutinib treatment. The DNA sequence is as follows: TGCGCCAGCAGTGAGCGATCAGCACCGAATGAGCAGTTCTTC. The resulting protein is CASSERSAPNEQFF.